These T cell receptor beta chains were read from a single sample in a study of blood T cell repertoires in COVID-19. Data came from immunoSEQ multiplex PCR; TCRdb stores just in-frame clones and leaves some out. There are approximately 11,000 clones in the sample; roughly 88% occur only once, and approximately 4.3% lies in the top ten. The sequenced material came from peripheral blood. The source of these receptors is a human donor in a cohort sampled during active COVID-19. Each CDR3 is given with its conserved first and last residue. The D gene is left open where the match is weak. Size is omitted from some rows. Given values are once, few, many or a class for expanded clones.

size	D	J	V	CDR3	DNA
.	.	TRBJ2-7	TRBV6-5	CASSPWGDGTYEQYF	TGTGCCAGCAGCCCATGGGGCGACGGAACCTACGAGCAGTACTTC
.	.	TRBJ2-1	TRBV3-1/TRBV3-2	CASSPRGLPADEQFF	TGTGCCAGCAGCCCGCGGGGACTCCCCGCCGATGAGCAGTTCTTC
.	.	TRBJ2-3	TRBV5-1	CASSLGPGEGTDTQYF	TGCGCCAGCAGCTTGGGACCGGGAGAGGGCACAGATACGCAGTATTTT
few	TRBD1	TRBJ2-7	TRBV11-2	CASTRDRDIEQYF	TGTGCCAGCACCCGGGACAGGGATATCGAGCAGTACTTC
.	.	TRBJ1-3	TRBV4-3	CASSQDSRGSGNTIYF	TGCGCCAGCAGCCAAGATAGCAGGGGCTCTGGAAACACCATATATTTT
.	.	TRBJ2-1	TRBV27	CASSSRDNEQFF	TGTGCCAGCAGTTCTCGAGACAATGAGCAGTTCTTC
.	.	TRBJ1-2	TRBV5-1	CASSLEGLGVGSGGYTF	TGCGCCAGCAGCTTGGAAGGGTTAGGTGTCGGTTCGGGAGGCTACACCTTC
.	TRBD2	TRBJ2-1	TRBV29-1	CSVDGTSGNYNEQFF	TGCAGCGTTGATGGAACTAGCGGGAACTACAATGAGCAGTTCTTC
.	.	TRBJ2-1	TRBV24-1	CATSLRFDEQFF	TGTGCCACCAGTCTGCGATTCGATGAGCAGTTCTTC
.	.	TRBJ2-5	TRBV5-1	CASSTTVQAQETQYF	TGCGCCAGCAGCACGACAGTCCAAGCCCAGGAGACCCAGTACTTC
.	TRBD1	TRBJ1-4	TRBV18	CASSPGQDRLFF	TGTGCCAGCTCACCAGGACAGGACAGACTGTTTTTT
.	.	TRBJ2-1	TRBV7-3	CASSLTAGGHEQFF	TGTGCCAGCAGCTTAACGGCCGGGGGACATGAGCAGTTCTTC
.	TRBD2	TRBJ2-7	TRBV7-9	CASSLLSTSGRPYEQYF	TGTGCCAGCAGCTTATTGTCCACTAGCGGGAGACCCTACGAGCAGTACTTC
.	.	TRBJ2-7	TRBV6-2/TRBV6-3	CASSPTSYEQYF	TGTGCCAGCAGCCCCACTAGCTACGAGCAGTACTTC
.	TRBD1	TRBJ1-1	TRBV6-5	CASSRDREGVTEAFF	TGTGCCAGCAGTAGAGACAGGGAAGGGGTCACTGAAGCTTTCTTT
.	TRBD1	TRBJ2-2	TRBV4-1	CASSRGQGLRTGELFF	TGCGCCAGCAGCCGAGGACAGGGGTTGAGAACCGGGGAGCTGTTTTTT
.	TRBD1	TRBJ2-7	TRBV18	CASSPGTDYEQYF	TGTGCCAGCTCACCAGGGACAGACTACGAGCAGTACTTC
.	TRBD1	TRBJ1-5	TRBV10-3	CAISEGQGANQPQHF	TGTGCCATCAGTGAGGGACAGGGTGCGAATCAGCCCCAGCATTTT
once	TRBD1	TRBJ2-5	TRBV4-3	CASSRDRGDQETQYF	TGCGCCAGCAGCCGGGACAGGGGGGACCAAGAGACCCAGTACTTC
once	TRBD1	TRBJ2-7	TRBV5-1	CASSMTGGRYEQYF	TGCGCCAGCAGCATGACAGGGGGTCGGTACGAGCAGTACTTC
.	.	TRBJ2-1	TRBV27	CASSFFVHEQFF	TGTGCCAGCAGTTTTTTCGTCCATGAGCAGTTCTTC
.	TRBD2	TRBJ2-1	TRBV5-4	CASSLGLGTYNEQFF	TGTGCCAGCAGCCTAGGACTAGGGACCTACAATGAGCAGTTCTTC
.	.	TRBJ2-2	TRBV4-3	CASSQDGPSLMVTGELFF	TGCGCCAGCAGCCAAGATGGGCCCTCTCTCATGGTAACCGGGGAGCTGTTTTTT
.	TRBD2	TRBJ2-1	TRBV5-4	CASSLSAGGTTYNEQFF	TGTGCCAGCAGCTTGTCGGCGGGAGGTACGACCTACAATGAGCAGTTCTTC
.	.	TRBJ2-2	TRBV28	CASSLNWAAGELFF	TGTGCCAGCAGTTTAAATTGGGCAGCCGGGGAGCTGTTTTTT
.	TRBD2	TRBJ2-1	TRBV6-5	CASSPTSEQAEQFF	TGTGCCAGCAGTCCCACTAGCGAGCAGGCTGAGCAGTTCTTC
.	.	TRBJ2-3	TRBV7-9	CASSLGSSSTDTQYF	TGTGCCAGCAGCTTGGGGAGTTCCAGCACAGATACGCAGTATTTT
.	TRBD2	TRBJ2-1	TRBV5-5	CASSWSGTSENEQFF	TGTGCCAGCAGCTGGTCCGGGACTAGCGAGAATGAGCAGTTCTTC
.	.	TRBJ1-6	TRBV21-1	CASSKPTGSDSPLHF	TGTGCCAGCAGCAAACCTACAGGGTCTGATTCACCCCTCCACTTT
once	.	TRBJ2-3	TRBV10-3	CAISLPPSQNTDTQYF	TGTGCCATCAGTCTACCCCCATCTCAAAACACAGATACGCAGTATTTT
once	.	TRBJ1-5	TRBV19	CASSISTGLSNQPQHF	TGTGCCAGTAGTATCTCGACAGGTCTTAGCAATCAGCCCCAGCATTTT
once	.	TRBJ2-7	TRBV3-1/TRBV3-2	CASSQDLLATTYEQYF	TGTGCCAGCAGCCAAGACCTTCTAGCGACTACCTACGAGCAGTACTTC
.	.	TRBJ2-7	TRBV5-1	CASSYRTRGGYEQYF	TGCGCCAGCAGCTATCGGACCAGGGGTGGCTACGAGCAGTACTTC
once	.	TRBJ2-7	TRBV28	CASRSEGAGHEQYF	TGTGCCAGCAGGTCGGAGGGGGCGGGCCACGAGCAGTACTTC
.	TRBD1	TRBJ1-1	TRBV6-5	CASSLQGIEAFF	TGTGCCAGCAGTTTACAGGGGATTGAAGCTTTCTTT
.	.	TRBJ2-7	TRBV5-4	CASSSGQNYEQYF	TGTGCCAGCAGCAGCGGGCAGAACTACGAGCAGTACTTC
.	.	TRBJ1-4	TRBV2	CASRRGGENEKLFF	TGTGCCAGCAGGAGGGGAGGGGAAAACGAAAAACTGTTTTTT
.	TRBD1	TRBJ2-5	TRBV28	CASRETGGRETQYF	TGTGCCAGCAGGGAAACAGGGGGACGAGAGACCCAGTACTTC
.	.	TRBJ2-3	TRBV24-1	CATRPKGLGTDTQYF	TGTGCCACCAGGCCCAAGGGGCTCGGCACAGATACGCAGTATTTT
.	.	TRBJ1-5	TRBV3-1/TRBV3-2	CASSQDTGDGQPQHF	TGTGCCAGCAGCCAAGATACGGGGGACGGTCAGCCCCAGCATTTT
once	.	TRBJ1-6	TRBV7-8	CASSLKLNSPLHF	TGTGCCAGCAGCTTAAAGCTAAATTCACCCCTCCACTTT
.	TRBD1	TRBJ2-5	TRBV4-1	CASSQDQGAETQYF	TGCGCCAGCAGCCAAGACCAGGGGGCCGAGACCCAGTACTTC
.	TRBD2	TRBJ2-1	TRBV5-1	CASSLELAPRNEQFF	TGCGCCAGCAGCTTGGAACTAGCGCCAAGGAATGAGCAGTTCTTC
.	TRBD2	TRBJ2-7	TRBV4-1	CASSQGVRAGAEQYF	TGCGCCAGCAGCCAAGGAGTCAGAGCGGGAGCCGAGCAGTACTTC
once	.	TRBJ2-5	TRBV6-5	CASNRQNQETQYF	TGTGCCAGCAATCGACAGAACCAAGAGACCCAGTACTTC
.	.	TRBJ2-1	TRBV18	CASSPPPSGEQFF	TGTGCCAGCTCACCACCCCCTTCGGGAGAGCAGTTCTTC
.	.	TRBJ2-1	TRBV5-8	CASSTDSGSSYNEQFF	TGTGCCAGCAGCACGGATTCAGGTAGCTCCTACAATGAGCAGTTCTTC
.	TRBD1	TRBJ1-5	TRBV19	CASSDRGQPQHF	TGTGCCAGTAGCGACAGGGGACAGCCCCAGCATTTT
.	.	TRBJ1-6	TRBV5-5	CASSFGQALHF	TGTGCCAGCAGCTTTGGCCAGGCCCTCCACTTT
.	.	TRBJ2-1	TRBV21-1	CASSGGTSGGPDEQFF	TGTGCCAGCAGCGGAGGGACTAGCGGGGGCCCTGATGAGCAGTTCTTC
few	TRBD1	TRBJ2-7	TRBV5-6	CASSLGDRRYEQYF	TGTGCCAGCAGCCTTGGGGACAGGAGGTACGAGCAGTACTTC
.	TRBD2	TRBJ2-7	TRBV12-3/TRBV12-4	CASSIAGVNEQYF	TGTGCCAGCAGTATAGCGGGAGTGAACGAGCAGTACTTC
.	.	TRBJ1-5	TRBV27	CASNRADSNQPQHF	TGTGCCAGCAACAGGGCAGATAGCAATCAGCCCCAGCATTTT
few	.	TRBJ2-7	TRBV2	CASRATGSEQYF	TGTGCCAGCAGGGCTACAGGGTCCGAGCAGTACTTC
.	TRBD1	TRBJ1-1	TRBV6-5	CASSYPKGQGNTEAFF	TGTGCCAGCAGTTACCCGAAAGGACAGGGGAACACTGAAGCTTTCTTT
.	.	TRBJ1-2	TRBV9	CASSASYGYTF	TGTGCCAGCAGCGCCTCCTATGGCTACACCTTC